This T cell receptor (beta chain) came from a study of shared clonotypes between healthy human individuals (TCRdb year 2020). Describing the broader study: The cohort comprised a couple of women and a few men aged 18 to 49 years. For each donor, CD4 naive and CD4 memory were each run on three plates, CD8 naive on two plates, and CD8 memory on one plate. To estimate repertoire size and how much clonotypes are shared between individuals, the study performed deep sequencing of blood TCR repertoires from five healthy adults. To increase sequencing depth and limit assay-specific biases, TCR repertoire library preparation and sequencing were carried out by different laboratories using diverse techniques. Between about 0.94 and 10 billion PBMCs per donor were obtained by leukapheresis. Points the paper makes about the study in general: Based on pairwise subsampling, the degree of clonotype sharing among donors was expected to be affected by sequencing depth. Compared with non-shared clonotypes, clonotypes shared by all four sorted-subset donors had higher generation probabilities. Naive subsets generally had larger estimated clonotype richness than memory subsets. Because the study included a small number of donors, the genetic and exposure-history diversity represented was limited. Sharing across a handful of donors was observed for approximately 4.6% of naive CD4, 3.5% of naive CD8, over 2% of memory CD4, and around 0.44% of memory CD8 clonotypes. Sampling was restricted to blood, and TCR repertoires in tissues likely differ from the TCR repertoires found in blood. Rarefaction of sorted-subset datasets indicated incomplete sequencing despite the large sequencing depth.

V is clipped by 0 bases and J by 4 bases, and the sequence between their germline boundaries is 12 bases long. The germline V gene supplies CDR1 MNHNS and CDR2 SASEGT. Taken from cysteine to phenylalanine, the CDR3 has 15 residues. Here the CDR3 DNA is all that survives: 45 bases in frame from base 1. The donors were healthy, HIV-negative adults who had no recently reported acute infections or vaccinations. Every donor was a Caucasian adult living in Nashville, Tennessee, USA. CD4+ T cells were enriched through magnetic negative selection, after which naive cells were positively selected on CD45RA and the remaining negative fraction served as the memory subset. Blood was collected by leukapheresis, and PBMCs were isolated by Ficoll-Histopaque density gradient centrifugation and then cryopreserved in liquid nitrogen vapor phase. Analytical flow cytometry was used to check the purity and quantity of every magnetically sorted T cell population. Genomic DNA was isolated from every sorted fraction and measured by UV absorbance on a Nanodrop 2000c.

This clone was seen more than once but under ten times. Its antigen specificity is not known. No per-base quality is available; no much larger clone lies one base away. Using the deep immunoSEQ assay, multiplex PCR amplified TCR CDR3 regions from genomic DNA. Extracted genomic DNA from each cell subset was spread evenly across all wells of several immunoSEQ 96-well plates, with each plate serving as a replicate. For sorted subsets, around 200 ng genomic DNA, equal to 30,000 or so T cell genomes, was loaded into each replicate PCR. Purified libraries were quantified with a Qubit 3.0 fluorometer, sized on a Bioanalyzer 2100, and re-quantified with the KAPA Library Quantification kit. Each immunoSEQ 96-well plate was sequenced on its own single-read 150-cycle Illumina NextSeq 550 flow cell. Under the source paper's analysis protocol: Because only junctional sequences without quality scores were contained in the immunoSEQ output, filtering matching that applied to full-length reads could not be performed. Sequences were annotated with PyIR, a Python wrapper for IgBLAST v1.9, and V/J genes and CDR3 were assigned using IMGT germline references. Any read was removed if the V/J assignment was weak (E-value above 1e-6), the CDR3 was missing, or the read contained stop codons, out-of-frame junctions, or ambiguous translated residues. A V3J clonotype was defined by an identical inferred V gene, J gene, and CDR3 amino acid sequence. Percentage overlap between repertoires was calculated by dividing the number of shared unique clonotypes by the size of the smaller repertoire. Repertoire richness was assessed with RTK rarefaction, the Chao1 estimator, and Recon v2.1 estimates of unobserved clonotypes. Generation probabilities were computed with OLGA for all TCRbeta clonotypes obtained by the gDNA method from several donors. TCRdb obtained this table from immuneACCESS and retained in-frame rearrangements with V and J assigned. These tables miss some clones; where compared with another copy, unresolved V genes account for less than half of the shortfall, and the remainder is unexplained. The D gene and trimming were derived from the DNA, and the V and J assignments and clone size from that table. This sample holds over 2 million clones; roughly 96% were observed only once. More than 0.1% of the sample goes to the ten largest clones.

Sequencing was done on a sample of naive CD4+ T cells sorted from blood. In light of the paper, this sample's cell subset or site label describes: CD45RA+ positively selected. The sequence derives from a man younger than 30 in good health. The V gene is TRBV6-1 and the J gene is TRBJ1-2; too little of a D gene remains to name it. The DNA sequence is TGTGCCAGCAGTGAAGCCGGAGTGGGCCTCTATGGCTACACCTTC. This yields the protein CASSEAGVGLYGYTF.